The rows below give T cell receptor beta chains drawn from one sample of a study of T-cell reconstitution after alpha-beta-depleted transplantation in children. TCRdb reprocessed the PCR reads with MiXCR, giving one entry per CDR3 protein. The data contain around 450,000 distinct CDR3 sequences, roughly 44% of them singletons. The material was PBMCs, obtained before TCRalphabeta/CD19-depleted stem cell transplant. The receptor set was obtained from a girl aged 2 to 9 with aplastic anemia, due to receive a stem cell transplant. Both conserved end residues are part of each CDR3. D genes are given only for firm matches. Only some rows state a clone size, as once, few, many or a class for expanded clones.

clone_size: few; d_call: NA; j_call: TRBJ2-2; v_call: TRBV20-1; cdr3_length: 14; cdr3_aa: CSASFVQPTRELFF; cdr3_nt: TGCAGTGCTAGTTTTGTCCAACCCACGAGGGAGCTGTTTTTT
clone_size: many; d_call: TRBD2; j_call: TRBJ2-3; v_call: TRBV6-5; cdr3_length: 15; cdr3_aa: CASRFTSGSTDTQYF; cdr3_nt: TGTGCCAGCAGGTTTACTAGCGGGTCCACAGATACGCAGTATTTT
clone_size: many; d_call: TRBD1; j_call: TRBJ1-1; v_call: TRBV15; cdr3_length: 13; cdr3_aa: CATQGARNTEAFF; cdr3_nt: TGTGCCACTCAGGGGGCGCGGAACACTGAAGCTTTCTTT
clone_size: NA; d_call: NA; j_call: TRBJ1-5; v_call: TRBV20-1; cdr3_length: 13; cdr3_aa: CSASRQEQQPQHF; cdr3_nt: TGCAGTGCTAGTCGCCAAGAACAACAGCCCCAGCATTTT
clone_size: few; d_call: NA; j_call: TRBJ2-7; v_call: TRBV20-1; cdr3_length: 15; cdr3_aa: CSARTGWDKYYEQYF; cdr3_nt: TGCAGTGCTCGTACAGGGTGGGATAAGTACTACGAGCAGTACTTC
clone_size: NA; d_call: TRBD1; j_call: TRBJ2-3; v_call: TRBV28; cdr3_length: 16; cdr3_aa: CASSSRTGLPKDTQYF; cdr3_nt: TGTGCCAGCAGTTCCAGGACAGGGTTGCCCAAGGATACGCAGTATTTT
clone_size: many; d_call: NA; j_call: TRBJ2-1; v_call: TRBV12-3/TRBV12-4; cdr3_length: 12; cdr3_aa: CASLGTYNEQFF; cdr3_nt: TGTGCCAGCTTGGGGACCTACAATGAGCAGTTCTTC
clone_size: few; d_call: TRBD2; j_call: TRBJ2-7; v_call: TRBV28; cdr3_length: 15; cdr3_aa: CASSFSSGRAREQYF; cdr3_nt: TGTGCCAGCAGTTTCTCTAGCGGGAGGGCAAGAGAGCAGTACTTC
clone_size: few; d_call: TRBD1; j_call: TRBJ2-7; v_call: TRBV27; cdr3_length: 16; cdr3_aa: CASSFMPGTDFYEQYF; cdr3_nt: TGTGCCAGCAGTTTTATGCCCGGGACAGATTTCTACGAGCAGTACTTC
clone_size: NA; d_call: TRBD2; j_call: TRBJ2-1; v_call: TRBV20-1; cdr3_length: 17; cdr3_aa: CSAERGLAGGLYNEQFF; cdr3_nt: TGCAGTGCCGAGAGGGGACTAGCGGGAGGACTTTACAATGAGCAGTTCTTC
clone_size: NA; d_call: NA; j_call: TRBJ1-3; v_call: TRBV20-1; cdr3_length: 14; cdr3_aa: CSARLGAFGNTIYF; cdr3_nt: TGCAGTGCCCGGCTTGGGGCGTTTGGAAACACCATATATTTT
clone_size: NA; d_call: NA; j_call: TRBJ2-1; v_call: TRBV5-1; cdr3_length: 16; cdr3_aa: CASSPQGPDLHNEQFF; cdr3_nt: TGCGCCAGCAGCCCTCAGGGGCCCGACCTCCACAATGAGCAGTTCTTC
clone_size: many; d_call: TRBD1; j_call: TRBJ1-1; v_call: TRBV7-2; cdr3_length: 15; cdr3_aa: CASSDATGTNTEAFF; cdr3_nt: TGTGCCAGCAGCGACGCGACAGGGACGAACACTGAAGCTTTCTTT
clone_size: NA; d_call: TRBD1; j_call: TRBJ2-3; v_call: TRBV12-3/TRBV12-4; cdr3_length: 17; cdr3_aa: CASSSYPRDREADTQYF; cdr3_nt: TGTGCCAGCAGTTCCTACCCTAGGGACAGGGAGGCAGATACGCAGTATTTT
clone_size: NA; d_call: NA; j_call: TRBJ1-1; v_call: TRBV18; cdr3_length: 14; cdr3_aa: CASSRVLGDTEAFF; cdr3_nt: TGTGCCAGCTCACGCGTCCTAGGCGACACTGAAGCTTTCTTT
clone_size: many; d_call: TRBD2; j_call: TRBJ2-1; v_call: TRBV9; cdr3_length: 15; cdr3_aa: CASSVWSGSGDEQFF; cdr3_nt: TGTGCCAGCAGCGTTTGGAGCGGGAGTGGGGATGAGCAGTTCTTC
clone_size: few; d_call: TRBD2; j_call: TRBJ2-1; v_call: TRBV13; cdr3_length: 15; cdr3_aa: CASSLVGLAASEQFF; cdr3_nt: TGTGCCAGCAGCCTTGTGGGACTAGCGGCGAGTGAGCAGTTCTTC
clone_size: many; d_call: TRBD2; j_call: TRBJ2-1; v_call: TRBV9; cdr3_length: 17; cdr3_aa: CASSDPTGTSSRNEQFF; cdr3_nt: TGTGCCAGCAGCGACCCCACCGGGACTAGCAGCAGGAATGAGCAGTTCTTC
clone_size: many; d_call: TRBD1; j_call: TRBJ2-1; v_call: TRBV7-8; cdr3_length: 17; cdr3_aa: CASSIVTGGKAYNEQFF; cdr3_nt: TGTGCCAGCAGCATAGTAACAGGGGGCAAGGCATACAATGAGCAGTTCTTC
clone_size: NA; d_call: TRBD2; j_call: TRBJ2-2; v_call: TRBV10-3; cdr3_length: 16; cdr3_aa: CAIAPLAGGYGGELFF; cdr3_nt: TGTGCCATCGCCCCTTTAGCGGGAGGGTACGGCGGGGAGCTGTTTTTT
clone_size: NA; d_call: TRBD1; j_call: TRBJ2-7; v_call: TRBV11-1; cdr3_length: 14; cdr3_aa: CASSPDRVKYEQYF; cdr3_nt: TGTGCCAGCAGTCCGGACAGGGTAAAGTACGAGCAGTACTTC
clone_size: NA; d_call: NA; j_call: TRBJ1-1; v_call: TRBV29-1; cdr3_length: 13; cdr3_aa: CSVERQDISEAFF; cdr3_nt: TGCAGCGTTGAAAGACAGGATATTTCTGAAGCTTTCTTT
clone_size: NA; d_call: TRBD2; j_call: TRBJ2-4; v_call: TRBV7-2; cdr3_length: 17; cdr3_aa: CASSLALAGVAKNIQYF; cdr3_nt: TGTGCCAGCAGCTTAGCACTAGCGGGGGTAGCCAAAAACATTCAGTACTTC
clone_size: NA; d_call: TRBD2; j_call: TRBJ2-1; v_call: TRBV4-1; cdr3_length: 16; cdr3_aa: CASSQLRSGGPPEQFF; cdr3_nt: TGCGCCAGCAGCCAGTTGCGTAGCGGGGGGCCCCCTGAGCAGTTCTTC
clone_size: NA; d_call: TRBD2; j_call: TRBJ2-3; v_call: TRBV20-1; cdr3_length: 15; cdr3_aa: CSARVSGGLTDTQYF; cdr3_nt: TGCAGTGCTAGAGTGAGCGGGGGCCTCACAGATACGCAGTATTTT
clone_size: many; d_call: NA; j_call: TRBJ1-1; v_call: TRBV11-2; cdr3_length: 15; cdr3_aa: CASSDNRVVNTEAFF; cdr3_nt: TGTGCCAGCAGCGATAATAGGGTGGTGAACACTGAAGCTTTCTTT
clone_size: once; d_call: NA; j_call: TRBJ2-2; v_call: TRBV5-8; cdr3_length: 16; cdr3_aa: CASSLGHRQNTGELFF; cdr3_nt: TGTGCCAGCAGCTTGGGTCACAGGCAAAACACCGGGGAGCTGTTTTTT
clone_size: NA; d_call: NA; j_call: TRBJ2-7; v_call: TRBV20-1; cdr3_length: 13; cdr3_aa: CSASGVITGEQYF; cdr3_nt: TGCAGTGCTAGCGGCGTCATTACCGGAGAGCAGTACTTC
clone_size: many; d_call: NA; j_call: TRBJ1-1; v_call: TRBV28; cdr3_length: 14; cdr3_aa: CASSLWGGNTEAFF; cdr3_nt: TGTGCCAGCAGTTTATGGGGGGGGAACACTGAAGCTTTCTTT
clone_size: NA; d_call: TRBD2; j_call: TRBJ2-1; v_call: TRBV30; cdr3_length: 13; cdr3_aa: CAWSRLAGDEQFF; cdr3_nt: TGTGCCTGGAGTCGACTAGCGGGAGATGAGCAGTTCTTC
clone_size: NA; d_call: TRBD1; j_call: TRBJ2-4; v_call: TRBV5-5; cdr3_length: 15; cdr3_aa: CASSPQGAGKNIQYF; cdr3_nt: TGTGCCAGCAGCCCGCAGGGGGCCGGCAAAAACATTCAGTACTTC
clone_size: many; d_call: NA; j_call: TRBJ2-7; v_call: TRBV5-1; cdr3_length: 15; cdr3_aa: CASSLNRHDTYEQYF; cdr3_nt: TGCGCCAGCAGCTTGAACCGGCACGACACCTACGAGCAGTACTTC
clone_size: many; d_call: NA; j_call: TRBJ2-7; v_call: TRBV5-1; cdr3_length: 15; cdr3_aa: CASSKTGTSLWEQYF; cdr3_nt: TGCGCCAGCAGCAAGACCGGGACATCCTTGTGGGAGCAGTACTTC
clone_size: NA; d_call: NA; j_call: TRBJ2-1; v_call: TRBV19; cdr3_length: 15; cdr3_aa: CASSIGGRSYNEQFF; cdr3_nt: TGTGCCAGTAGTATCGGGGGGCGATCCTACAATGAGCAGTTCTTC
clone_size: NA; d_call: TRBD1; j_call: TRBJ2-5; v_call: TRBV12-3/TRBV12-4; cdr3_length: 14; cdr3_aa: CASRGTGQWGTQYF; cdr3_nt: TGTGCCAGCAGGGGGACAGGGCAATGGGGGACCCAGTACTTC
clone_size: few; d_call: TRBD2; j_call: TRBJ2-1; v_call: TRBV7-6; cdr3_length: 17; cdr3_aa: CASSSVTGTSSYNEQFF; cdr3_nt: TGTGCCAGCAGCTCTGTAACCGGGACTAGCTCCTACAATGAGCAGTTCTTC
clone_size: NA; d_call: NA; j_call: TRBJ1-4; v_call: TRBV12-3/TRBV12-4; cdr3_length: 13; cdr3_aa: CASSFAANEKLFF; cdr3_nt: TGTGCCAGCAGTTTTGCGGCTAATGAAAAACTGTTTTTT
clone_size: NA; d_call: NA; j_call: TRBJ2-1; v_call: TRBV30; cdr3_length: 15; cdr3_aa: CAWSVPAGRINEQFF; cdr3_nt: TGTGCCTGGAGTGTTCCAGCGGGCCGGATAAATGAGCAGTTCTTC
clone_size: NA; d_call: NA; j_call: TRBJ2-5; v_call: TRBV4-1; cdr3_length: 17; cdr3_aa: CASSPAGVGEVQETQYF; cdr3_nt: TGCGCCAGCAGCCCCGCAGGAGTGGGAGAGGTTCAAGAGACCCAGTACTTC
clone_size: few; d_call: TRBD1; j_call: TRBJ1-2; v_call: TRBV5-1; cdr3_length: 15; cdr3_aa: CASSPGTGLNYGYTF; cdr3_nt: TGCGCCAGCAGCCCGGGGACAGGGCTGAACTATGGCTACACCTTC
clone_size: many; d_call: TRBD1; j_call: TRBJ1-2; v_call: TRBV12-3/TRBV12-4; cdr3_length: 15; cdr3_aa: CASSLSANRGHGYTF; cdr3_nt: TGTGCCAGCAGTTTATCCGCAAACAGGGGGCATGGCTACACCTTC
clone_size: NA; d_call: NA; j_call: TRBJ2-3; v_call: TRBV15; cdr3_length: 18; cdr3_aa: CATSPGLALPPSGDTQYF; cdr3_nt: TGTGCCACCAGTCCGGGACTTGCCCTACCACCTTCCGGGGATACGCAGTATTTT
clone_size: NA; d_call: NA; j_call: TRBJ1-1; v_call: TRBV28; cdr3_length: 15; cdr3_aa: CASRLGAPRNTEAFF; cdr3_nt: TGTGCCAGCAGACTGGGGGCGCCGCGGAACACTGAAGCTTTCTTT
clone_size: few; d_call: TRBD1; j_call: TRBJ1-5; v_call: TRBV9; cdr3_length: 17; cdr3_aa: CASSEPTNRGGSQPQHF; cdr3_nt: TGTGCCAGCAGCGAACCTACAAACAGGGGAGGGAGTCAGCCCCAGCATTTT
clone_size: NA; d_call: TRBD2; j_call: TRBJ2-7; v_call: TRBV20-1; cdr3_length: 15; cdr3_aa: CSARVLTSGFYEQYF; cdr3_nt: TGCAGTGCTAGAGTCTTAACTAGCGGATTCTACGAGCAGTACTTC
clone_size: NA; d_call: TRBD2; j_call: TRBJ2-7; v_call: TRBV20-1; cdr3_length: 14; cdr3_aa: CSASKREARGEQYF; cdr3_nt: TGCAGTGCTAGTAAGCGGGAGGCCCGAGGAGAGCAGTACTTC
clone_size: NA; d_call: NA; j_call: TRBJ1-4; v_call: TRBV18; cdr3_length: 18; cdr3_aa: CASSRATLALATNEKLFF; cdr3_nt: TGTGCCAGCTCCCGGGCAACCCTCGCGCTTGCAACTAATGAAAAACTGTTTTTT
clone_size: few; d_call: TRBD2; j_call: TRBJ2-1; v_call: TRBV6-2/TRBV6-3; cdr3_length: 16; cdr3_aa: CASTGLAGGPLNEQFF; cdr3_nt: TGTGCCAGCACCGGACTAGCGGGAGGGCCTCTCAATGAGCAGTTCTTC
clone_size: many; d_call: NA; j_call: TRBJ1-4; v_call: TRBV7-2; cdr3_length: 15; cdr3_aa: CASSHSGSINEKLFF; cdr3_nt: TGTGCCAGCAGCCACTCAGGGTCGATTAATGAAAAACTGTTTTTT
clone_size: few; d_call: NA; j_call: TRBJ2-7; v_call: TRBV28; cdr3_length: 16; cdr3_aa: CASSLGDSVRGNEQYF; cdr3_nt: TGTGCCAGCAGTTTAGGAGACAGTGTCCGGGGGAACGAGCAGTACTTC
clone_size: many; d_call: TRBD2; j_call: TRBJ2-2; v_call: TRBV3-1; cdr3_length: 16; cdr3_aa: CASSPEASGSSGELFF; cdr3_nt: TGTGCCAGCAGCCCAGAGGCTAGCGGGAGCTCCGGGGAGCTGTTTTTT
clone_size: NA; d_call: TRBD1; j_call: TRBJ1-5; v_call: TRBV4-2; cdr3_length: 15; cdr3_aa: CASSPSPTGIEPQHF; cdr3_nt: TGTGCCAGCAGCCCAAGCCCGACAGGGATAGAGCCCCAGCATTTT
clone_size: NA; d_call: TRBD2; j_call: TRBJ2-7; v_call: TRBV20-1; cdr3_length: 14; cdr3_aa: CSARRGGRDREQYF; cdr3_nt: TGCAGTGCCCGCCGGGGCGGGAGGGATAGGGAGCAGTACTTC
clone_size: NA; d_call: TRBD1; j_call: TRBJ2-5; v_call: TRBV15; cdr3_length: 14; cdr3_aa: CATSLPGQEETQYF; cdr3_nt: TGTGCCACCAGCTTACCGGGACAGGAAGAGACCCAGTACTTC
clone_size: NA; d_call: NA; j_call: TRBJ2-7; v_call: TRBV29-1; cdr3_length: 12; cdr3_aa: CSVEGRDYEQYF; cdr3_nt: TGCAGCGTTGAAGGCAGGGACTACGAGCAGTACTTC
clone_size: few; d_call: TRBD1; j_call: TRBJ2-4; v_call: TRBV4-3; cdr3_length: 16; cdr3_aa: CASSQDIGTGKNIQYF; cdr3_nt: TGCGCCAGCAGCCAAGATATCGGGACAGGCAAAAACATTCAGTACTTC
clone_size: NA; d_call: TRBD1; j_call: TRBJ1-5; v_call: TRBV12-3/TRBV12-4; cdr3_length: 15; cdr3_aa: CASSFATGANQPQHF; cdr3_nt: TGTGCCAGCAGTTTCGCTACAGGGGCCAATCAGCCCCAGCATTTT
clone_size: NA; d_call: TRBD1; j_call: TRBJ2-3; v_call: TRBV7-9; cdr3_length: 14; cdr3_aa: CASSTGQGTDTQYF; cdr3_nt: TGTGCCAGCAGCACCGGACAGGGAACAGATACGCAGTATTTT
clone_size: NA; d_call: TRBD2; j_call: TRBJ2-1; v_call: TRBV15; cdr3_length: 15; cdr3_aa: CATTAKLAGYNEQFF; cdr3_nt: TGTGCCACCACTGCAAAGTTAGCGGGGTACAATGAGCAGTTCTTC
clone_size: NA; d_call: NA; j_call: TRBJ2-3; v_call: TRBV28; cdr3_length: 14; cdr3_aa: CASSILQGTDTQYF; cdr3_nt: TGTGCCAGCAGTATCCTACAGGGCACAGATACGCAGTATTTT